The clone carrying this TCR beta chain has a count of ten or more. This entry belongs to a study of regulatory T cells in long-lasting Graves disease. Time point noted: newly diagnosed GD, antithyroid drugs for less than 3 months. Extracted PBMC RNA gave rise to the TCR library. Libraries of TCR beta came from iRepertoire HTBI primers plus Arm-PCR of CDR3 regions. TCRdb analysed the multiplex PCR reads with MiXCR anew, one entry per CDR3 protein. The sample contains about 460,000 distinct CDR3 sequences, 14% of which appear only once. This CDR3 comprises 13 residues. Germline loops: CDR1 SGHNT, CDR2 YENEEA. The V segment lost 6 bases and the J segment 8 bases; nucleotides outside the gene matches: 9. These same data were also listed under a study on T cells in Graves' hyperthyroidism and ophthalmopathy. Per that paper: The TCR CDR3 first-round RT-PCR relied on the HTBI primer set.

The source was peripheral blood mononuclear cells (PBMCs), collected at new diagnosis, from a patient treated with antithyroid drugs. The chain has TRBV11-3 and TRBJ1-2, with 7 bases identical to TRBD1. The sequence was obtained from a woman aged 45-60 years with Graves disease. CDR3 protein: CASSGRGGEGYTF. The CDR3 DNA is TGTGCCAGCAGTGGAAGAGGGGGCGAGGGCTACACCTTC. Combining the CDR3 with reference TRBV11-3 and TRBJ1-2 gives the whole variable domain EAGVVQSPRYKIIEKKQPVAFWCNPISGHNTLYWYLQNLGQGPELLIRYENEEAVDDSQLPKDRFSAERLKGVDSTLKIQPAELGDSAVYLCASSGRGGEGYTFGSGTRLTVV.